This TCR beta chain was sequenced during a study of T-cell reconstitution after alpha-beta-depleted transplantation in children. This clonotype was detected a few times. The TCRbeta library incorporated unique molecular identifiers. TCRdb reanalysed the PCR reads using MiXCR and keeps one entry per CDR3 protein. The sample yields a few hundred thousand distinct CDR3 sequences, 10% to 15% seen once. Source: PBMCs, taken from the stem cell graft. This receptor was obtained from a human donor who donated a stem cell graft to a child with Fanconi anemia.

In nucleotides, the CDR3 is TGTGCCAGCAGCCCCCCGGGCGGCCACTCTGGAAACACCATATATTTT. Translation gives CASSPPGGHSGNTIYF. V usage is TRBV3-1 and J usage is TRBJ1-3; no reliable D call. With 4 bases removed from V and 0 bases from J, the gap between germline ends came to 13 bases. The CDR3 runs to 16 residues. Germline lookup yields CDR1 LGHDT and CDR2 YNNKEL (reference sequence).